These 28 T cell receptor beta chains share one sample of origin, sequenced in a study of blood T cell repertoires in COVID-19. Clones were read by immunoSEQ multiplex PCR, and TCRdb kept only the in-frame ones, dropping some. This sample has under 200,000 clones, with about 87% found just once. Material: peripheral blood. These TCRs come from a man aged 18 to 30 with active or convalescent COVID-19.

The rearrangement joins TRBV7-2 to TRBJ2-1; 16 positions agree with TRBD2. Per germline, CDR1 SGHTA and CDR2 FQGNSA. The CDR3 sequence is 17 residues long. The V gene end was trimmed by 2 bases and the J gene end by 7 bases; junction bases not matched to a gene: 5. The CDR3 region is CASSLLGLAGGRNEQFF. The CDR3 DNA reads TGTGCCAGCAGCTTATTGGGACTAGCGGGAGGGAGGAATGAGCAGTTCTTC.

This chain joins TRBV19 and TRBJ1-5; D perhaps matches TRBD1 (6 bases). Looked up from germline, CDR1 is LNHDA and CDR2 is SQIVND (reference sequence). The CDR3 length is 13 residues. The ends were cut back, 8 bases at V and 9 bases at J, with 17 bases in the middle. The CDR3 spells CASGAQGGGPQHF. The CDR3 DNA sequence: TGTGCCAGTGGGGCGCAGGGAGGGGGGCCCCAGCATTTT.

This clone was seen just once. The chain joins TRBV2 to TRBJ2-1, with no clear D. CDR1 and CDR2 from the germline V gene are SNHLY and FYNNEI. CDR3 size: 12 residues. The V end lost 10 bases, the J end lost 4 bases, and 11 bases lay between the germline ends. The CDR3 nucleotides read TGTGCCACAGGCCCCTGGTACAATGAGCAGTTCTTC. Its protein product is CATGPWYNEQFF.

CDR3 coding DNA: TGTGCCAGCACTTCAGGGGATTCACCCCTCCACTTT. Its translation: CASTSGDSPLHF. The V gene is TRBV6-6, the J gene TRBJ1-6; tentative D call: TRBD1 (6 bases). CDR3 size: 12 residues. The V end was cut by 7 bases, the J end by 8 bases, with 9 bases between. CDR1 and CDR2 from the germline V gene are MNHNY and SVGAGI (reference sequence).

This clone occurred once. The V gene is TRBV12-3 or TRBV12-4, the J gene TRBJ1-5, with TRBD1 as a possible D gene (5 bases). With 5 bases removed from V and 7 bases from J, the gap between germline ends came to 12 bases. CDR3 size: 13 residues. In DNA form, the CDR3 reads TGTGCCAGCAGTAAGCAACAGGAACAGCCCCAGCATTTT. It yields the protein CASSKQQEQPQHF.

This chain connects TRBV25-1 to TRBJ1-2; tentatively, D is TRBD1 (5 bases). Germline V CDR1 and CDR2: MGHDK, SYGVNS. Trimming shortened V by 3 bases and J by 8 bases, and 13 bases separated the two germline ends. The CDR3 totals 13 residues. The CDR3 region is CASSDQGPGGYTF. The CDR3 DNA is TGTGCCAGCAGTGATCAGGGTCCAGGGGGCTACACCTTC.

This clone was seen just once. This chain links TRBV2 with TRBJ2-2; 14 bases are shared with TRBD2. The V segment lost 6 bases and the J segment 6 bases; nucleotides outside the gene matches: 6. CDR1 and CDR2 (germline): SNHLY, FYNNEI. This CDR3 comprises 16 residues. This CDR3 is CASRGLAGAVPGELFF. As DNA, the CDR3 is TGTGCCAGCAGGGGACTAGCGGGGGCGGTCCCCGGGGAGCTGTTTTTT.

This clone was observed a few times. The genes are TRBV7-9 and TRBJ1-5, with D maybe TRBD1 (6 bases). CDR1 and CDR2 from the germline V gene are SEHNR and FQNEAQ (reference sequence). This CDR3 spans 17 amino acids. With 0 bases removed from V and 3 bases from J, the gap between germline ends came to 15 bases. The CDR3 spells CASSLALGRGFNQPQHF. The CDR3 DNA reads as TGTGCCAGCAGCTTAGCCCTCGGGAGGGGGTTCAATCAGCCCCAGCATTTT.

V usage is TRBV30 and J usage is TRBJ1-2; 8 bases fit TRBD1. Germline V gene lookup returns CDR1 GTSNPN and CDR2 SVGIG (reference sequence). This CDR3 is 13 amino acids long. The CDR3, as DNA: TGTGCTGTCCGGACAGGGATGGCGAATGGCTACACCTTC. It is translated as CAVRTGMANGYTF.

CDR3 sequence (DNA): TGTGCCAGCAGCTTAGGACAGGGCGGCACAGATACGCAGTATTTT. Its translation is CASSLGQGGTDTQYF. The rearrangement links TRBV7-9 to TRBJ2-3; 7 bases map to TRBD1. Looked up from germline, CDR1 is SEHNR and CDR2 is FQNEAQ (reference sequence). This CDR3 is built from 15 residues. V lost 1 base, J lost 1 base, and 2 bases stayed unmatched.

This rearrangement joins TRBV3-1 (or the pseudogene TRBV3-2) to TRBJ1-2; possible D gene TRBD1, 6 bases. This CDR3 comprises 15 residues. Trimming took 4 bases from V and 5 from J, leaving 17 bases between them. CDR1 and CDR2 from the germline V gene are LGHDT and YNNKEL (reference sequence). This chain's CDR3 is CASSPLDRLFYGYTF. In DNA, the CDR3 is TGTGCCAGCAGCCCCTTAGACAGGTTGTTTTATGGCTACACCTTC.

The chain carries TRBV4-2 and TRBJ1-4, with D uncertain. The CDR3 is 12 amino acids. With 4 bases removed from V and 8 bases from J, the gap between germline ends came to 8 bases. Germline loops: CDR1 LGHNA, CDR2 YNFKEQ. Here the CDR3 reads CASSPREEKLFF. CDR3 DNA: TGTGCCAGCAGCCCGCGGGAAGAAAAACTGTTTTTT.

This chain links TRBV3-1 (or the pseudogene TRBV3-2) with TRBJ2-3; 11 bases are shared with TRBD2. The germline V gene encodes CDR1 LGHDT and CDR2 YNNKEL (reference sequence). The CDR3 contains 16 residues. V lost 2 bases and J lost 6; bases outside the gene matches: 7. The chain's CDR3 is CASSQKLAGAWDTQYF. Here the CDR3 DNA reads TGTGCCAGCAGCCAAAAACTAGCGGGGGCGTGGGATACGCAGTATTTT.

V is TRBV23-1 and J is TRBJ2-7; TRBD1 aligns across 7 bases. TRBV23-1 is sorted into the ORF group, with uncertain function. V gave up 3 bases and J gave up 7 bases; unmatched junction bases: 21. The CDR3 spans 18 residues. CDR3 loop: CASSQHSSIQDRVREQYF. The DNA of the CDR3 is TGCGCCAGCAGTCAGCACTCCTCAATACAAGACAGGGTGAGGGAGCAGTACTTC.

This chain links TRBV19 with TRBJ1-1, with unresolved D. Trimming stripped 7 bases from V and 4 bases from J, with 7 bases between. CDR1 is LNHDA and CDR2 is SQIVND in the germline V gene (reference sequence). The CDR3 loop spans 11 amino acids. CDR3 bases: TGTGCCAGTAACGGGGTCACTGAAGCTTTCTTT. This gives the protein CASNGVTEAFF.

The chain employs TRBV7-9 and TRBJ2-7; the match to TRBD1 covers 8 bases. Germline CDR1 reads SEHNR; CDR2 reads FQNEAQ (reference sequence). This CDR3 is 12 amino acids long. J gave up 7 bases and V 5 bases, and 4 bases lay outside the gene matches. CDR3 DNA: TGTGCCAGCAGCACCCGACAGGGGGAGCAGTACGTC. It yields the protein CASSTRQGEQYV.

V is TRBV30 and J is TRBJ1-2; 8 bases fit TRBD1. V lost 3 bases, J lost 5 bases, and 2 bases stayed unmatched. This CDR3 spans 12 amino acids. Germline CDR1 GTSNPN, CDR2 SVGIG (reference sequence). The CDR3 here is CAWSGQGYGYTF. The DNA for the CDR3 is TGTGCCTGGAGCGGACAGGGATATGGCTACACCTTC.

The chain uses TRBV12-5 and TRBJ2-2; D unresolved. The V end lost 2 bases, the J end lost 4 bases, and 5 bases lay between the germline ends. The germline gives CDR1 LGHNT, CDR2 FRNRAP. This CDR3 comprises 13 residues. The CDR3 nucleotides read TGTGCTAGTGGTTTGCGCGGCACCGGGGAGCTGTTTTTT. Protein: CASGLRGTGELFF.

This chain uses TRBV6-6 with TRBJ1-1, with 9 bases matching TRBD1. Trimming cost V 4 bases and J 2 bases; bases outside gene matches: 8. The CDR3 has 16 amino acids. Germline-derived CDR1 and CDR2 are MNHNY and SVGAGI (reference sequence). The CDR3 sequence: CASSSHPGQGNTEAFF. DNA of the CDR3: TGTGCCAGCAGTTCCCACCCGGGACAGGGAAACACTGAAGCTTTCTTT.

This clone occurred a few times. The chain is built from TRBV5-1 and TRBJ1-1; 9 bases agree with TRBD1. Trimming at V came to 3 bases and at J to 2 bases, leaving 5 bases not matched to a gene. Germline lookup yields CDR1 SGHRS and CDR2 YFSETQ. The CDR3 consists of 15 residues. In DNA, the CDR3 is TGCGCCAGCAGCTCGGCGGGACAGGGAAACACTGAAGCTTTCTTT. This codes for CASSSAGQGNTEAFF.

The gene calls are TRBV25-1 and TRBJ1-1; D not resolved. The V end lost 3 bases, the J end lost 3 bases, and 14 bases lay between the germline ends. The CDR3 runs 15 residues. The germline V gene encodes CDR1 MGHDK and CDR2 SYGVNS. The CDR3 here is CASSDPTHGDTEAFF. CDR3 coding DNA: TGTGCCAGCAGTGATCCGACCCACGGGGACACTGAAGCTTTCTTT.

The CDR3 sequence: CASSQVILRDFKDYTF. The CDR3 region has the DNA TGCGCCAGCAGCCAAGTAATACTCCGGGACTTTAAGGACTACACCTTC. This chain joins TRBV4-1 and TRBJ1-2; weak D call: TRBD1 (5 bases). The CDR3 consists of 16 residues. In germline, CDR1 is MGHRA, CDR2 YSYEKL. Trimming stripped 1 base from V and 10 bases from J, with 22 bases between.

This chain uses TRBV4-3 with TRBJ2-1; possible D gene TRBD2, 6 bases. V was clipped by 0 bases and J by 4 bases, with 16 bases between them. This CDR3 has 17 residues. CDR1 is LGHNA and CDR2 is YSLEER in the germline V gene. The CDR3 loop reads CASSQDVGLLLYNEQFF. The CDR3 DNA reads as TGCGCCAGCAGCCAAGACGTAGGACTACTCCTTTACAATGAGCAGTTCTTC.

The chain joins TRBV6-5 to TRBJ1-5; D is ambiguous. V was shortened by 3 bases and J by 3 bases, with 6 bases between the two germline ends. The CDR3 spans 13 residues. From germline, CDR1 is MNHEY and CDR2 SVGAGI. The chain's CDR3 is CASSYSVNQPQHF. In DNA form, the CDR3 reads TGTGCCAGCAGTTATTCGGTCAATCAGCCCCAGCATTTT.

The rearrangement joins TRBV16 to TRBJ2-7; D ambiguous. This CDR3 has 14 residues. Germline V gene data show CDR1 as KGHSY and CDR2 as FQNENV. Trimming pared 5 bases from V and 0 bases from J, leaving 11 bases between. The CDR3 DNA is TGTGCCAGCAGCTATGAGAGAAGCTCCTACGAGCAGTACTTC. Translating gives CASSYERSSYEQYF.

For the CDR3, the DNA is TGTGCCAGCAGCTCCACACAGGGGTTCGGGGATACGCAGTATTTT. Its translation: CASSSTQGFGDTQYF. The V and J genes are TRBV7-9 and TRBJ2-3; 7 bases agree with TRBD1. The CDR3 totals 15 residues. V was clipped by 4 bases and J by 6 bases; unmatched bases: 10. Germline values: CDR1 SEHNR, CDR2 FQNEAQ (reference sequence).

The chain is built from TRBV30 and TRBJ1-4; possibly TRBD1 for D (6 bases). V lost 0 bases and J lost 8, with 13 bases in between. Germline loops: CDR1 GTSNPN, CDR2 SVGIG (reference sequence). The CDR3 totals 14 residues. CDR3: CAWSVARGGEKLFF. The CDR3 nucleotides are TGTGCCTGGAGTGTAGCCAGGGGAGGGGAAAAACTGTTTTTT.

The rearrangement uses TRBV12-5 and TRBJ2-1; 8 bases fit TRBD1. J lost 6 bases, V lost 0 bases, and 10 bases had no gene match. Germline assignment: CDR1 LGHNT and CDR2 FRNRAP. The CDR3 runs 17 residues. CDR3 DNA sequence: TGTGCTAGTGGTTTGGTACTAGGACAGGGTAGTCGCAATGAGCAGTTCTTC. It specifies CASGLVLGQGSRNEQFF.